Here is one T cell receptor beta chain with its context. Its antigen is undetermined. CD8+ and CD4+ T cells taken from blood had their TCR beta sequenced. TEMRA cells underwent FACS enrichment and CD8+ and CD4+ T cells underwent negative isolation. The CDR3 spans 12 residues. Trimming shortened V by 1 base and J by 4 bases, and 2 bases separated the two germline ends. CDR1 and CDR2 from the germline V gene are SGHAT and FQDESV (reference sequence). These data are taken from a study of CD8 T cells in Susac syndrome. Findings of the study overall: The study's TCR sequencing and HLA analysis covered a relatively small number of individuals, and the study acknowledged this.

Random hexamers were used to reverse transcribe roughly 0.45 to 1 ug of RNA. Across 54 Vbeta and 13 Jbeta, immunoSEQ multiplex PCR amplified TCR beta CDR3. In TCRdb, the immunoSEQ multiplex PCR reads were re-called with MiXCR into one record per CDR3 protein. The data contain 150,000 to 200,000 distinct CDR3 sequences, 94% of them singletons. V usage is TRBV11-1 and J usage is TRBJ1-3; D gene unclear. The sample taken for sequencing was CD4+ T cells from PBMCs. The sequence was obtained from a human donor with multiple sclerosis. CDR3: CASSLVGNTIYF. The CDR3 nucleotides read TGTGCCAGCAGCTTAGTCGGAAACACCATATATTTT. Drawing the rest from reference TRBV11-1 and TRBJ1-3, the complete variable domain is EAEVAQSPRYKITEKSQAVAFWCDPISGHATLYWYRQILGQGPELLVQFQDESVVDDSQLPKDRFSAERLKGVDSTLKIQPAELGDSAMYLCASSLVGNTIYFGEGSWLTVV.